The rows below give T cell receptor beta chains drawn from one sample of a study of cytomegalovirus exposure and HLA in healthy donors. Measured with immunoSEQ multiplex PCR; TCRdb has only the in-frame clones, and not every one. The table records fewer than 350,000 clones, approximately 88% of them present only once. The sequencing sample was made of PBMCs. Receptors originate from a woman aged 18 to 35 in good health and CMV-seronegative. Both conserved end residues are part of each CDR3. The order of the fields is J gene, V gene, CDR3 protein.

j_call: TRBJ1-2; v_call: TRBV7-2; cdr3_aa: CASSLVGTGFGYTF
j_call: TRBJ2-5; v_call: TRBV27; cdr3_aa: CASSPGGQETQYF
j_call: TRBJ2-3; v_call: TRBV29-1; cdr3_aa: CSVDGTPSTDTQYF
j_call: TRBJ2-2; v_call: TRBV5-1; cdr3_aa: CASSYRQGAGTGELFF
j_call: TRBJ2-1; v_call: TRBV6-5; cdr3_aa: CASSVAAYNEQFF
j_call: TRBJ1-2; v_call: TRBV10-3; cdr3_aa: CAISEPSIGDRASTNNYGYTF
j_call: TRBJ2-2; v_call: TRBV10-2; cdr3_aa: CASRTGAGELFF
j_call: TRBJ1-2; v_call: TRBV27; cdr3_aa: CASSFREGSNYGYTF
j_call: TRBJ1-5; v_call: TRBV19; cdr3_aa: CASSPRTGGSNQPQHF
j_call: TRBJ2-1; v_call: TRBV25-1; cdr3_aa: CASSGRNEQFF
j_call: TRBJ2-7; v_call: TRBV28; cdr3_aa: CASSLDPGTVPYEQYF
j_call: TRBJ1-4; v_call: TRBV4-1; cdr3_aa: CASRFDRETNEKLFF
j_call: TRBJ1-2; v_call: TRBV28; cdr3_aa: CASSRTAYGYTF
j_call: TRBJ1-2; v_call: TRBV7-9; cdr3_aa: CASSPDGRGYGYTF
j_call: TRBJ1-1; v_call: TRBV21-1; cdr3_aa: CASSTQGTEAFF
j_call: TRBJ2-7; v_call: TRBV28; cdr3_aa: CATLGGTSSNEQYF
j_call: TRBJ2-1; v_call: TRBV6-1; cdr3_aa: CASPRELAGASEQFF